This T cell receptor (beta chain) was obtained from a study of blood T cells in healthy people across ages. Whole-study findings and limits: Naive T cell percentage showed a strong correlation with TCR beta diversity.

Alongside a J-beta primer mix, a sample-barcoded 5' primer served in a second PCR lasting about 6 to 12 cycles. TCRdb fed the 5' RACE reads into MiXCR, producing one record per CDR3 protein. The sample carries around 1.1 million distinct CDR3 sequences, 35% to 45% recorded once. This clonotype showed up many times. Antigen unknown. Total RNA extraction produced at least 5 micrograms (per sample) for the study. The sequence was collected from a man younger than 35 in good health. Sequenced material: blood.

The CDR3 bases are TGTGCCAGCAGCTTGGGACTTCACAATGAGCAGTTCTTC. This translates into CASSLGLHNEQFF. J is TRBJ2-1 and V is TRBV7-2; D might be TRBD2 (6 bases). Trimming left V 3 bases short and J 5 bases short, with 8 bases between. Germline V gives CDR1 SGHTA, CDR2 FQGNSA. The CDR3 has 13 amino acids.